What follows are 17 T cell receptor beta chains derived from one specimen sequenced in a study of early T cells in non-severe SARS-CoV-2 infection. Via MiXCR, TCRdb re-called the 5' RACE reads, giving one row per CDR3 protein. The sample lists tens of thousands of distinct CDR3 sequences, 9.5% to 15% occurring once. The sample comprised whole blood. These TCRs come from an adult who was a healthcare worker with PCR-confirmed SARS-CoV-2 infection or an uninfected control (not recorded which).

V usage is TRBV20-1 and J usage is TRBJ1-5; D not resolved. The CDR3 sequence is 15 residues long. V was shortened by 0 bases and J by 0 bases, with 9 bases between the two germline ends. Germline V gene sequence: CDR1 DFQATT, CDR2 SNEGSKA (reference sequence). This chain's CDR3 is CSARDGRNSNQPQHF. CDR3 in DNA: TGCAGTGCTAGAGATGGAAGGAATAGCAATCAGCCCCAGCATTTT.

Many counts were recorded for this clonotype. The chain is built from TRBV6-5 and TRBJ1-2; 9 bases match TRBD1. The V segment lost 2 bases and the J segment 4 bases; nucleotides outside the gene matches: 8. This CDR3 is 16 amino acids long. CDR1 and CDR2 (germline): MNHEY, SVGAGI. The CDR3: CASSYVRTGGGYGYTF. Here the CDR3 DNA reads TGTGCCAGCAGTTACGTTCGTACAGGGGGCGGCTATGGCTACACCTTC.

The chain is built from TRBV28 and TRBJ2-1; 7 bases are shared with TRBD2. Trimming took 6 bases from V and 9 from J; bases not matched to a gene: 11. The CDR3 is 14 residues long. Germline V gives CDR1 MDHEN, CDR2 SYDVKM. CDR3 loop: CASRKRTSTGEQFF. CDR3 nucleotide sequence: TGTGCCAGCAGGAAAAGGACTAGTACTGGTGAGCAGTTCTTC.

This clonotype was seen more than once but under ten times. The chain combines TRBV27 with TRBJ2-7; 7 positions agree with TRBD2. V was clipped by 7 bases and J by 2 bases; unmatched bases: 11. This CDR3 region has 15 residues. From germline, CDR1 is MNHEY and CDR2 SMNVEV (reference sequence). As DNA, the CDR3 is TGTGCCAGCAACTCGGGACTCCGGGGGGCCTACGAGCAGTACTTC. Encoded protein: CASNSGLRGAYEQYF.

This clonotype was seen a few times. This chain uses TRBV20-1 with TRBJ2-1; tentative D call: TRBD2 (6 bases). The CDR3 length is 16 residues. The V end was cut by 0 bases, the J end by 0 bases, with 12 bases between. The germline CDR1 and CDR2 sequences are DFQATT and SNEGSKA (reference sequence). This CDR3 is CSARDRGLISYNEQFF. The CDR3 region has the DNA TGCAGTGCTAGAGATCGGGGACTGATCTCCTACAATGAGCAGTTCTTC.

This clonotype was seen repeatedly, ten times or more. The CDR3 protein is CASARDREKTTEAFF. The CDR3 nucleotides read TGTGCTAGTGCCCGGGACAGGGAAAAGACAACTGAAGCTTTCTTT. The chain combines TRBV12-5 with TRBJ1-1; TRBD1 matches at 9 bases. The CDR3 is made up of 15 amino acids. CDR1 and CDR2 from the germline V gene are LGHNT and FRNRAP. Losses at the gene ends were 7 bases for V and 5 bases for J; bases not matched to a gene: 11.

This clonotype was recorded at least ten times. The chain recombines TRBV7-6 with TRBJ2-1; the match to TRBD1 covers 7 bases. The germline gives CDR1 SGHVS, CDR2 FNYEAQ. CDR3 length equals 15 residues. Trimming at V came to 0 bases and at J to 5 bases, leaving 4 bases not matched to a gene. Here the CDR3 DNA reads TGTGCCAGCAGCTTAGCCAGGGGGATGGACAATGAGCAGTTCTTC. Protein product: CASSLARGMDNEQFF.

The chain recombines TRBV5-1 with TRBJ2-1, with D possibly matching TRBD2 (5 bases). Trimming took off 0 bases at V and 9 bases at J, with 13 bases between the two ends. Germline V lookup: CDR1 SGHRS, CDR2 YFSETQ. This CDR3 is built from 14 residues. CDR3 nucleotides: TGCGCCAGCAGCTTGGACCCAAAAGGACTTGAGCAGTTCTTC. This translates into CASSLDPKGLEQFF.

The sample holds a few counts of this clonotype. This chain joins TRBV28 and TRBJ2-7; D is possibly TRBD1 or TRBD2 (5 bases each). Germline assignment: CDR1 MDHEN and CDR2 SYDVKM. Deletions cut 6 bases from V and 2 bases from J, with 14 bases between. The CDR3 is made up of 14 amino acids. CDR3 sequence reads: CASSRPGGTYEQYF. CDR3 bases: TGTGCCAGCAGCCGTCCTGGGGGAACCTACGAGCAGTACTTC.

This clonotype was observed a few times. CDR3 sequence: CSVSGYNEQFF. The CDR3 DNA sequence: TGCAGCGTCTCAGGTTACAATGAGCAGTTCTTC. The gene calls are TRBV29-1 and TRBJ2-1, with D unclear. The germline V gene encodes CDR1 SQVTM and CDR2 ANQGSEA. The CDR3 is 11 residues long. Trimming removed 6 bases at V and 4 bases at J, with 7 bases between.

DNA for the CDR3: TGTGCCAGCTCATCGATTACCGGGACAGGTCCCACAGATACGCAGTATTTT. Protein sequence: CASSSITGTGPTDTQYF. The chain couples TRBV18 to TRBJ2-3, with TRBD1 matching over 8 bases. The germline V gene has CDR1 KGHSH and CDR2 LQKENI. Trimming removed 5 bases from V and 2 bases from J; junction bases left unmatched: 12. This CDR3 is built from 17 residues.

A remark on this clonotype: Mismatch with germline at one junction end may stem from a read error. The chain carries TRBV6-1 and TRBJ2-7, with D perhaps matching TRBD2 (7 bases). The CDR3 loop spans 14 amino acids. CDR1 MNHNS and CDR2 SASEGT come from the germline V gene. The CDR3 loop is CASSEGTGGNEQYF. DNA for the CDR3: TGTGCCAGCAGCGAAGGGACGGGGGGCAACGAGCAGTACTTC.

As to this clonotype: Given a much more abundant clone one base away, this may be a read error. The chain is built from TRBV12-3 or TRBV12-4 and TRBJ1-2; the match to TRBD1 covers 8 bases. V was clipped by 8 bases and J by 4 bases; unmatched bases: 9. The CDR3 is 14 residues long. Here the CDR3 reads CASQYSGGSYGYTF. In DNA form, the CDR3 reads TGTGCCAGCCAGTACTCAGGGGGCTCCTATGGCTACACCTTC.

The rearrangement joins TRBV29-1 to TRBJ2-1; no definite D call. This CDR3 has 13 amino acids. The V gene lost 3 bases and the J gene lost 9 bases, with 15 bases spanning the gap. Germline V gives CDR1 SQVTM, CDR2 ANQGSEA. The DNA for the CDR3 is TGCAGCGTTGATCAACGCCTAGATGGTGAGCAGTTCTTC. Its translation is CSVDQRLDGEQFF.

The chain employs TRBV9 and TRBJ2-2; D gene uncertain. The CDR3 sequence is 12 residues long. Germline CDR1 SGDLS, CDR2 YYNGEE. Trimming pared 3 bases from V and 7 bases from J, leaving 7 bases between. The CDR3 here is CASSALSGELFF. In nucleotides, the CDR3 is TGTGCCAGCAGCGCCCTCAGCGGGGAGCTGTTTTTT.

This clonotype was seen many times. The genes are TRBV20-1 and TRBJ2-1, with D possibly TRBD2 on 6 matching bases. The germline gives CDR1 DFQATT, CDR2 SNEGSKA (reference sequence). Trimming shortened V by 1 base and J by 14 bases, and 12 bases separated the two germline ends. This CDR3 is 11 amino acids long. For the CDR3, the DNA is TGCAGTGCTAGAGGTGGCCAGCGGGAGTTCTTC. Its translation: CSARGGQREFF.

The gene calls are TRBV6-2 or TRBV6-3 and TRBJ2-1; unclear D gene. Germline values: CDR1 MNHEY, CDR2 SVGEGT. This CDR3 has 12 amino acids. V lost 2 bases and J lost 10, with 9 bases in between. CDR3 DNA sequence: TGTGCCAGCAGTTACGGCCTCCGCGAGCAGTTCTTC. It codes for CASSYGLREQFF.